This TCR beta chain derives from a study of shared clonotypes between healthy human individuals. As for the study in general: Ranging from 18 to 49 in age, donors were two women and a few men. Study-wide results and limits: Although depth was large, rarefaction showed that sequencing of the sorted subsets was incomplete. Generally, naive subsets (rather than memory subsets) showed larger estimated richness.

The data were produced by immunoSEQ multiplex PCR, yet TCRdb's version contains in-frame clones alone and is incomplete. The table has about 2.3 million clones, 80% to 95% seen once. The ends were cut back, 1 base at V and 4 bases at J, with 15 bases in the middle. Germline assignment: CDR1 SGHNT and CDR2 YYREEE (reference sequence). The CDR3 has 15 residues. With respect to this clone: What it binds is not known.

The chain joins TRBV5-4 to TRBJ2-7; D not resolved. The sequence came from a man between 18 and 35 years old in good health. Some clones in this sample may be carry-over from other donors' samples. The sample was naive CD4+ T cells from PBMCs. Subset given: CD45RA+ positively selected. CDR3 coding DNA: TGTGCCAGCAGCTTGTTTCTGGGCCCCGCATACGAGCAGTACTTC. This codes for CASSLFLGPAYEQYF.